The entry below gives a single TCR beta chain sequence along with its context. The antigen it binds to is not known. Base-call qualities are not available, and no considerably larger clone is one nucleotide away. The sample is drawn from a study of T cell changes during pregnancy in multiple sclerosis (dated by TCRdb to between 2018 and 2021). General notes on the study: The study examined how the T cell repertoire changed over the course of pregnancy in women with multiple sclerosis.

The method behind the library was the immunoSEQ multiplex PCR assay. TCRdb re-hosts the immuneACCESS table, in-frame sequences only. Its copies lack some clones; in the studies checked, an unresolved V gene accounts for under half of them, and the cause for the rest is not known. The sample profile shows 90,000 to 120,000 clones; about 90% of them were found once. Of the sample, roughly 0.82% falls within the top ten clones. The CDR3 covers 12 residues, taking in both the cysteine and the phenylalanine. Just the 36-base CDR3 DNA is kept, in frame starting at base 1. V is clipped by 6 bases and J by 10 bases, and the sequence between their germline boundaries is 10 bases long. Taken from the germline V gene (reference sequence), the CDR1 and CDR2 loops are MNHEY and SMNVEV.

This receptor chain uses TRBV27 and TRBJ1-6, with the D gene call left open. The clonotype originates from a female donor in good health, enrolled as a control in a pregnancy study. The specimen was peripheral blood, collected in the third trimester of pregnancy. The DNA sequence is as follows: TGTGCCAGCAGGAGAGGGATCTCACCCCTCCACTTT. The resulting protein is CASRRGISPLHF.